The clone carrying this T cell receptor (beta chain) was observed at least ten times. As yet, its antigen is unknown. The sample originates from a study of identical twins. Study-wide points: Out-of-frame TCR alpha sharing in monozygotic twins exceeded recombination model predictions. In cord blood, abundant beta clonotypes had fewer insertions; memory showed no trend. In drawing conclusions, the study used cross-sectional statistical analysis and did not follow the same donors.

The V end lost 5 bases, the J end lost 3 bases, and 20 bases lay between the germline ends. There are 16 residues in the CDR3. Germline assignment: CDR1 SGHAT and CDR2 FQNNGV. The cDNA had a unique molecular identifier and a template-switch universal primer site. One entry per CDR3 protein, called by TCRdb with MiXCR from the 5' RACE reads. The sample holds 140,000 to 150,000 distinct CDR3 sequences, under 4.5% seen once. The source material was memory T cells sorted from blood. The gene calls are TRBV11-2 and TRBJ2-7; D is possibly TRBD2 (7 bases). This clonotype was obtained from a man younger than 35 in good health. CDR3 amino acids: CASSPRGTNPIYEQYF. For the CDR3, the DNA is TGTGCCAGCAGCCCAAGGGGGACTAACCCAATCTACGAGCAGTACTTC.